Listed below are T cell receptor beta chains from one sample, sequenced in a study of T cell repertoires in cytomegalovirus infection. These receptors' targets are unknown. TCRdb reprocessed the reads via MiXCR and lists one record per CDR3 protein. Counted here are approximately 120,000 distinct CDR3 sequences, less than 30% occurring once; the ten biggest clones make up about three quarters. Sequencing was performed on CD8+ T cells from cultured PBMCs, taken from culture after CMV antigen stimulation. Every receptor here comes from a human donor in good health (CMV status not recorded). Some clones in this sample may be carry-over from other donors' samples. The CDR3 runs from the conserved cysteine through the conserved F or W. The D gene is left open where the match is weak. Some rows have no size entry. The others give once, few or many, or a class for an expanded clone.

v_gene	d_gene	j_gene	abundance	CDR3aa	CDR3nt
TRBV7-9	TRBD1	TRBJ2-3	many	CASSSDRGLRTDTQYF	TGTGCCAGCAGCAGCGACAGGGGATTACGCACAGATACGCAGTATTTT
TRBV4-1	NA	TRBJ2-2	few	CASSLGPGNTGELFF	TGCGCCAGCAGCCTGGGACCAGGAAACACCGGGGAGCTGTTTTTT
TRBV16	NA	TRBJ2-7	NA	CASSQSGAEQYF	TGTGCCAGCAGCCAATCAGGCGCCGAGCAGTACTTC
TRBV28	TRBD1	TRBJ2-7	many	CASSPTSGTGGNEQYF	TGTGCCAGCAGTCCGACATCCGGGACAGGGGGGAACGAGCAGTACTTC
TRBV19	TRBD1	TRBJ2-1	NA	CASSPGTGKATYNEQFF	TGTGCCAGTAGTCCTGGGACAGGGAAAGCGACCTACAATGAGCAGTTCTTC
TRBV5-6	TRBD2	TRBJ2-3	NA	CASSPRGDLEFQGTDTQYF	TGTGCCAGCAGCCCCCGGGGGGACCTGGAATTCCAGGGCACAGATACGCAGTATTTT
TRBV7-8	TRBD2	TRBJ2-2	many	CASSLGLAGGRNTGELFF	TGTGCCAGCAGCTTAGGACTAGCGGGGGGGCGGAACACCGGGGAGCTGTTTTTT
TRBV20-1	TRBD1	TRBJ1-1	NA	CSAIRDRENTEAFF	TGCAGTGCTATACGGGACAGGGAGAACACTGAAGCTTTCTTT
TRBV11-3	TRBD2	TRBJ2-2	few	CASSPLGGSTGELFF	TGTGCCAGCAGCCCCCTCGGGGGGAGCACCGGGGAGCTGTTTTTT
TRBV28	NA	TRBJ1-4	many	CASTYFAKATTNEKLFF	TGTGCCAGCACCTACTTCGCGAAGGCTACAACTAATGAAAAACTGTTTTTT
TRBV7-7	NA	TRBJ2-1	NA	CASSQTGSSYNEQFF	TGTGCCAGCAGCCAGACGGGGAGCTCCTACAATGAGCAGTTCTTC
TRBV11-2	NA	TRBJ2-2	many	CASSRRGNTGELFF	TGTGCCAGCAGCCGGAGGGGAAACACCGGGGAGCTGTTTTTT
TRBV27	NA	TRBJ2-1	few	CASSRRGSSYNEQFF	TGTGCCAGCAGCCGTAGGGGAAGCTCCTACAATGAGCAGTTCTTC
TRBV19	NA	TRBJ2-7	NA	CASSTGNYEQYF	TGTGCCAGTAGTACGGGGAACTACGAGCAGTACTTC
TRBV12-3/TRBV12-4	TRBD2	TRBJ2-1	NA	CASRGGSNEQFF	TGTGCCAGCAGGGGGGGGAGCAATGAGCAGTTCTTC
TRBV2	TRBD1	TRBJ2-7	once	CASSEGQGFYYEQYF	TGTGCCAGCAGTGAGGGACAGGGGTTTTATTACGAGCAGTACTTC
TRBV6-5	TRBD2	TRBJ2-3	many	CASSYGLGTDTQYF	TGTGCCAGCAGTTACGGACTAGGTACAGATACGCAGTATTTT
TRBV5-1	TRBD1	TRBJ2-7	NA	CASSSGTGVGEQYF	TGCGCCAGCAGCTCCGGGACAGGGGTCGGCGAGCAGTACTTC
TRBV12-3/TRBV12-4	NA	TRBJ2-1	few	CASSLGQGYMNEQFF	TGTGCCAGCAGTTTAGGGCAGGGTTATATGAATGAGCAGTTCTTC
TRBV6-2/TRBV6-3	NA	TRBJ2-7	NA	CASSYSSPGAGEQYF	TGTGCCAGCAGTTACTCGAGTCCGGGGGCGGGAGAGCAGTACTTC
TRBV14	TRBD1	TRBJ1-5	NA	CASSQLTGDGGNQPQHF	TGTGCCAGCAGCCAGTTGACAGGGGATGGGGGCAATCAGCCCCAGCATTTT
TRBV11-2	TRBD2	TRBJ2-1	NA	CASSSLAGGPNEQFF	TGTGCCAGCAGCTCGCTAGCGGGGGGACCCAATGAGCAGTTCTTC
TRBV5-6	NA	TRBJ1-2	few	CASSFDWNGYTF	TGTGCCAGCAGCTTCGACTGGAATGGCTACACCTTC
TRBV15	NA	TRBJ2-1	NA	CATSREEYNEQFF	TGTGCCACCAGCAGAGAGGAGTACAATGAGCAGTTCTTC
TRBV4-1	TRBD1	TRBJ1-5	NA	CASSQFGTGGKQPQHF	TGCGCCAGCAGCCAATTTGGGACAGGGGGCAAGCAGCCCCAGCATTTT
TRBV11-1	TRBD2	TRBJ2-3	few	CASSPCPGLDCTDTQYF	TGTGCCAGCAGCCCCTGTCCGGGACTAGATTGCACAGATACGCAGTATTTT
TRBV19	NA	TRBJ1-1	few	CASSISVWVGAEAFF	TGTGCCAGTAGTATATCAGTCTGGGTAGGGGCTGAAGCTTTCTTT
TRBV2	NA	TRBJ1-2	few	CASSELTDYGYTF	TGTGCCAGCAGTGAGTTGACGGACTATGGCTACACCTTC
TRBV7-6	NA	TRBJ1-1	few	CASSFPRYKNTEAFF	TGTGCCAGCAGCTTCCCCAGATACAAGAACACTGAAGCTTTCTTT
TRBV6-1	TRBD1	TRBJ2-7	many	CASSGQGSYEQYF	TGTGCCAGCAGTGGACAGGGCTCCTACGAGCAGTACTTC
TRBV6-1	NA	TRBJ2-7	few	CASSEALGSAYEQYF	TGTGCCAGCAGTGAAGCTTTGGGGTCGGCGTACGAGCAGTACTTC
TRBV7-8	NA	TRBJ2-1	many	CASSLYTDNEQFF	TGTGCCAGCAGCTTATACACCGACAATGAGCAGTTCTTC
TRBV7-8	TRBD2	TRBJ2-3	many	CASSRTSGITDTQYF	TGTGCCAGCAGTCGGACTAGCGGGATCACAGATACGCAGTATTTT
TRBV2	NA	TRBJ2-7	NA	CASSEGPWAPPREQYF	TGTGCCAGCAGTGAGGGTCCCTGGGCCCCCCCCCGGGAGCAGTACTTC
TRBV24-1	TRBD1	TRBJ2-2	few	CATSPGTERIAGELFF	TGTGCCACCAGTCCCGGGACAGAGAGAATTGCCGGGGAGCTGTTTTTT
TRBV7-9	NA	TRBJ1-3	few	CASSLAPIHSGNTIYF	TGTGCCAGCAGCTTAGCCCCTATTCATTCGGGAAACACCATATATTTT
TRBV6-7	TRBD1	TRBJ1-2	NA	CASNHRDRGFRYGYTF	TGTGCCAGCAATCACCGGGACAGGGGCTTTAGGTATGGCTACACCTTC
TRBV27	NA	TRBJ1-1	NA	CASREAGTEAFF	TGTGCCAGTAGGGAGGCAGGGACTGAAGCTTTCTTT
TRBV3-1	NA	TRBJ2-5	NA	CASSQDLAGSQETQYF	TGTGCCAGCAGCCAAGATCTTGCGGGGTCCCAAGAGACCCAGTACTTC
TRBV25-1	NA	TRBJ2-5	NA	CASSEYPETQYF	TGTGCCAGCAGTGAATATCCGGAGACCCAGTACTTC
TRBV28	TRBD2	TRBJ2-2	NA	CASSLQGAGLAGSTGELFF	TGTGCCAGCAGTTTACAGGGGGCCGGACTAGCGGGGTCCACCGGGGAGCTGTTTTTT
TRBV5-4	TRBD2	TRBJ2-5	many	CASSGKGLAGLQETQYF	TGTGCCAGCAGCGGCAAGGGACTAGCGGGGCTCCAAGAGACCCAGTACTTC
TRBV2	NA	TRBJ1-2	NA	CASILVREPHYGYTF	TGTGCCAGCATATTAGTACGTGAACCCCACTATGGCTACACCTTC
TRBV6-5	NA	TRBJ2-3	few	CASRGTGIASDTQYF	TGTGCCAGCAGAGGAACGGGAATAGCGAGTGATACGCAGTATTTT
TRBV12-3/TRBV12-4	NA	TRBJ2-5	few	CASRNFRQETQYF	TGTGCCAGCAGAAATTTCAGACAAGAGACCCAGTACTTC
TRBV27	NA	TRBJ2-2	NA	CASSNLLTGELFF	TGTGCCAGCAGTAACCTCCTCACCGGGGAGCTGTTTTTT
TRBV30	NA	TRBJ1-6	NA	CAWSLGADNSPLHF	TGTGCCTGGAGTTTGGGGGCGGACAATTCACCCCTCCACTTT
TRBV27	TRBD2	TRBJ2-2	NA	CASSLVAGAFGGELFF	TGTGCCAGCAGTTTAGTAGCGGGGGCCTTCGGCGGGGAGCTGTTTTTT
TRBV7-6	NA	TRBJ2-7	many	CASSLGRAYEQYF	TGTGCCAGCAGCTTAGGAAGGGCCTACGAGCAGTACTTC
TRBV15	NA	TRBJ1-6	NA	CATSVQGDNSPLHF	TGTGCCACCAGCGTTCAGGGAGACAATTCACCCCTCCACTTT
TRBV28	NA	TRBJ2-1	NA	CASLAGTGEQFF	TGTGCCAGTTTAGCGGGGACAGGGGAGCAGTTCTTC
TRBV4-1	NA	TRBJ2-7	NA	CASSPHTGKAYEQYF	TGCGCCAGCAGCCCCCACACAGGGAAAGCGTACGAGCAGTACTTC
TRBV27	TRBD1	TRBJ2-2	NA	CASSLFGGQGDGELFF	TGTGCCAGCAGTTTATTTGGGGGACAGGGAGATGGGGAGCTGTTTTTT
TRBV15	NA	TRBJ2-2	few	CATSRDRGVTGELFF	TGTGCCACCAGCAGAGACAGGGGGGTCACCGGGGAGCTGTTTTTT
TRBV7-2	NA	TRBJ2-7	few	CASSLDPGHEQYF	TGTGCCAGCAGCTTGGACCCAGGCCACGAGCAGTACTTC